Described below is a single T cell receptor beta chain sequence and its context. These data are taken from a study of a mutant IDH1 vaccine in newly diagnosed glioma. Data came from immunoSEQ multiplex PCR; TCRdb stores just in-frame clones and leaves some out. The sample has around 59,000 clones, 80% to 95% seen once. As to time point: baseline, week 1 (first vaccination visit). The sample's treatment: pre-vaccination baseline after standard-of-care therapy. The CDR3 extends over 15 amino acids. CDR1 and CDR2 from the germline V gene are SGHAT and FQDESV (reference sequence). V was shortened by 2 bases and J by 5 bases, with 12 bases between the two germline ends.

J is TRBJ2-2 and V is TRBV11-1, with TRBD2 as a possible D gene (6 bases). The input for sequencing was PBMCs, taken from a glioma patient treated with radiotherapy, temozolomide or both. The sequence derives from a man aged 45 to 65 with glioma. CDR3 bases: TGTGCCAGCAGCTTATCGTCCGCGGGGACCGGGGAGCTGTTTTTT. Amino acid sequence: CASSLSSAGTGELFF. The full variable domain, rest sourced from reference TRBV11-1 and TRBJ2-2, is EAEVAQSPRYKITEKSQAVAFWCDPISGHATLYWYRQILGQGPELLVQFQDESVVDDSQLPKDRFSAERLKGVDSTLKIQPAELGDSAMYLCASSLSSAGTGELFFGEGSRLTVL.